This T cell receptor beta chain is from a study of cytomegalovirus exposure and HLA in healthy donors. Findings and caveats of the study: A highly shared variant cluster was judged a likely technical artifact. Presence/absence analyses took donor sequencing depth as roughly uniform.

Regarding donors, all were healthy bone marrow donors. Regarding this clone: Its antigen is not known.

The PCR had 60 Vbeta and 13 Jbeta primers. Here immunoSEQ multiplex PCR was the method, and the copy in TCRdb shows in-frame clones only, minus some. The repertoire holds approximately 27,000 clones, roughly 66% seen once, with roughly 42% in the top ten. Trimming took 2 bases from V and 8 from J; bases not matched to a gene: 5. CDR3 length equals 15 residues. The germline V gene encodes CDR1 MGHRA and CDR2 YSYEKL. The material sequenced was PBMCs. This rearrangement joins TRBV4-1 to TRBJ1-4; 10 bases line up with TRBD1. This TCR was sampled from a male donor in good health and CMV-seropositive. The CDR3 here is CASSQPGQGPEKLFF. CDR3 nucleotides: TGCGCCAGCAGCCAACCGGGACAGGGGCCCGAAAAACTGTTTTTT.